This T cell receptor (beta chain) was captured in a study of response to subunit inactivated influenza vaccine (dated by TCRdb to 2017 to 2018). For the study in its entirety: Deep quantitative profiling of the T cell receptor repertoire was used in the study to follow responses to a trivalent subunit inactivated influenza vaccine.

The library was produced with RT-PCR. Sequencing was carried out with an Illumina HiSeq 2500. TCRdb ran its own pipeline on the public reads, namely fastp trimming at Q25 and MiXCR clone calling, and kept in-frame beta chains. CDR3 protein duplicates are merged, each entry listing the most common genes and DNA. The sample profile shows 550,000 to 800,000 distinct CDR3 sequences; about 15% of them were found once. Around 6.5% of the sample comes from the top ten. There are many counts of this clonotype. Its antigen is currently not known. One base away there is no much larger clone; base qualities are not given. Reading the germline V gene gives CDR1 SQVTM and CDR2 ANQGSEA. The CDR3 starts with the cysteine, ends with the phenylalanine, and has 13 residues. The entry retains the CDR3 DNA only, 39 bases that are in frame from base 1. The V end loses 6 bases and the J end loses 4 bases, and a stretch of 10 bases separates them.

Results the study describes overall, beyond this receptor: The authors proposed that each seasonal influenza vaccination may bring in only a limited number of new T cells.

The rearranged segments are TRBV29-1 and TRBJ2-6; a weak D assignment points to TRBD1 (6 bases agree). Here the sequenced sample was PBMCs from blood, taken around 15 days before vaccination. This clonotype was sampled from a man between 45 and 60 years old who received an inactivated influenza vaccine. Donor details come from another sample of the same person, matched by shared clones. The CDR3 has the sequence CSVRGAGANVLTF. The nucleotides are TGCAGCGTCAGGGGTGCCGGGGCCAACGTCCTGACTTTC.